Below, 27 T cell receptor beta chains from the same sample are listed, as sequenced in a study of T cell repertoires in aging, cancer and after chemotherapy. TRB rearrangements spanning V, D and J were amplified using mixed TRB-A/B primers. Using its own MiXCR run on the multiplex PCR reads, TCRdb lists one record per CDR3 protein. The sample records about 1,700 distinct CDR3 sequences, around 24% being singletons. Amplification of TCR beta used genomic DNA extracted from peripheral blood. Sample: blood. These receptors all come from a human donor with a blood cancer.

This clonotype was counted between two and nine times. The chain is built from TRBV12-3 or TRBV12-4 and TRBJ2-1; 8 bases are a match to TRBD2. Losses at the gene ends were 6 bases for V and 7 bases for J; bases not matched to a gene: 11. This CDR3 has 15 amino acids. The CDR3 DNA is TGTGCCAGCAGCTTCGGGGAAAGCGGGGGTAATGAGCAGTTCTTC. The encoded protein is CASSFGESGGNEQFF.

As to this clonotype: This may come from a read error, since a much larger clone is one base off. The V and J genes are TRBV4-3 and TRBJ2-6; D unresolved. The CDR3 contains 16 residues. The V end lost 4 bases, the J end lost 0 bases, and 10 bases lay between the germline ends. The germline V gene has CDR1 LGHNA and CDR2 YSLEER. CDR3 in amino acids: CASSPSWSSGANVLTF. The CDR3 coding sequence is TGCGCCAGCAGCCCCTCGTGGAGCTCTGGGGCCAACGTCCTGACTTTC.

The chain combines TRBV20-1 with TRBJ1-5; D perhaps matches TRBD1 (6 bases). The CDR3 is 16 amino acids. Germline V lookup: CDR1 DFQATT, CDR2 SNEGSKA (reference sequence). Trimming cost V 0 bases and J 6 bases, with 18 bases left between them. CDR3 sequence reads: CSARDPRGGASQPQHF. CDR3 coding DNA: TGCAGTGCTAGAGATCCCCGCGGGGGGGCAAGTCAGCCCCAGCATTTT.

This clonotype qualifies as medium-sized. This chain joins TRBV12-3 or TRBV12-4 and TRBJ2-6; D unclear. CDR3 length: 14 residues. The V gene lost 5 bases and the J gene lost 0 bases, with 5 bases spanning the gap. The CDR3 DNA sequence: TGTGCCAGCAGTCTCTACTCTGGGGCCAACGTCCTGACTTTC. The encoded protein is CASSLYSGANVLTF.

Only a few counts were recorded for this clonotype. This rearrangement joins TRBV4-1 to TRBJ1-2, with D perhaps matching TRBD1 (6 bases). In germline, CDR1 is MGHRA, CDR2 YSYEKL. This CDR3 has 19 residues. Trimming cost V 3 bases and J 0 bases, with 23 bases left between them. The DNA of the CDR3 is TGCGCCAGCAGCCACAGAATTATAGGGGGGGTACTGGCTAACTATGGCTACACCTTC. Its protein is CASSHRIIGGVLANYGYTF.

The rearrangement joins TRBV6-5 to TRBJ1-2, with 9 bases matching TRBD1. This CDR3 has 15 residues. Looked up from germline, CDR1 is MNHEY and CDR2 is SVGAGI. With 2 bases clipped from V and 4 bases from J, the junction kept 5 bases outside the gene matches. CDR3 loop: CASSYGEDRGYGYTF. Here the CDR3 DNA reads TGTGCCAGCAGTTACGGAGAGGACAGGGGCTATGGCTACACCTTC.

This clonotype counts as large (0.1 to 1%). This chain uses TRBV19 with TRBJ2-7, with TRBD1 matching over 9 bases. Germline CDR1 is LNHDA and CDR2 is SQIVND (reference sequence). With 3 bases clipped from V and 5 bases from J, the junction kept 2 bases outside the gene matches. CDR3 length: 13 amino acids. The CDR3 DNA reads as TGTGCCAGTAGTATCGGACAGGGGAACGAGCAGTACTTC. Amino acid sequence: CASSIGQGNEQYF. Full variable domain (missing parts from reference TRBV19 and TRBJ2-7): DGGITQSPKYLFRKEGQNVTLSCEQNLNHDAMYWYRQDPGQGLRLIYYSQIVNDFQKGDIAEGYSVSREKKESFPLTVTSAQKNPTAFYLCASSIGQGNEQYFGPGTRLTVT.

This clonotype has a handful of counts. The V and J genes are TRBV7-2 and TRBJ2-7; the D gene is possibly TRBD2 (6 bases). CDR3 length: 16 amino acids. Germline CDR1 SGHTA, CDR2 FQGNSA. Trimming shortened V by 5 bases and J by 6 bases, and 23 bases separated the two germline ends. The chain's CDR3 is CASSPRAVGGWGEQYV. The CDR3 DNA is TGTGCCAGCAGCCCACGGGCTGTCGGGGGTTGGGGCGAGCAGTACGTC.

Relative to its sample, this clonotype is medium-sized. V gene TRBV27 combines with J gene TRBJ2-1; 9 bases align to TRBD2. The CDR3 has 16 amino acids. Germline V gene sequence: CDR1 MNHEY, CDR2 SMNVEV (reference sequence). Germline trimming cut 7 bases from V and 0 bases from J; bases unmatched to any gene: 7. The CDR3 bases are TGTGCCAGCATTCCCACGGGACTAGCCTCCTACAATGAGCAGTTCTTC. This translates into CASIPTGLASYNEQFF.

This clonotype is hyperexpanded by share. The CDR3 is CASSYGQGTAGNTIYF. The CDR3 bases are TGTGCCAGCAGTTATGGACAGGGTACAGCTGGAAACACCATATATTTT. The chain has TRBV6-5 and TRBJ1-3; the match to TRBD1 covers 8 bases. Germline V CDR1 and CDR2: MNHEY, SVGAGI. CDR3 length equals 16 residues. The ends lost 3 bases at V and 2 bases at J; junction bases unmatched: 6.

By frequency in the sample, this clonotype is large. V usage is TRBV10-3 and J usage is TRBJ2-2; TRBD2 might be the D (5 bases). The V and J ends lost 7 bases and 5 bases respectively, with 14 bases between them. The CDR3 covers 14 residues. The V gene's germline CDR1 is ENHRY and CDR2 SYGVKD. CDR3: CAIKREATTGELFF. DNA of the CDR3: TGTGCCATCAAACGGGAAGCAACGACCGGGGAGCTGTTTTTT.

This clonotype is labeled as medium-sized. The J gene is TRBJ1-2, the V gene TRBV11-1, with TRBD1 matching over 8 bases. CDR1 is SGHAT, CDR2 FQDESV, per germline (reference sequence). V gave up 1 base and J gave up 2 bases; unmatched junction bases: 3. The CDR3 covers 15 residues. DNA of the CDR3: TGTGCCAGCAGCTTAGACCGGGACAGGAACTATGGCTACACCTTC. As protein: CASSLDRDRNYGYTF.

In this sample, this clonotype is medium-sized. This rearrangement joins TRBV5-1 to TRBJ2-2; D might be TRBD1 or TRBD2, each matching 5 bases. V shed 7 bases and J shed 3 bases, with 13 bases lying between them. Germline V CDR1 and CDR2: SGHRS, YFSETQ. This CDR3 comprises 14 residues. The chain's CDR3 is CASGRDPDTGELFF. DNA for the CDR3: TGCGCCAGCGGACGGGACCCGGACACCGGGGAGCTGTTTTTT. Drawing the rest from reference TRBV5-1 and TRBJ2-2, the complete variable domain is KAGVTQTPRYLIKTRGQQVTLSCSPISGHRSVSWYQQTPGQGLQFLFEYFSETQRNKGNFPGRFSGRQFSNSRSEMNVSTLELGDSALYLCASGRDPDTGELFFGEGSRLTVL.

This rearrangement joins TRBV6-5 to TRBJ1-1, with D maybe TRBD1 (6 bases). Germline CDR1 is MNHEY and CDR2 is SVGAGI. V was clipped by 5 bases and J by 4 bases, with 17 bases between them. The CDR3 consists of 15 residues. The CDR3 region has the DNA TGTGCCAGCAGTGTAACAGGGAACCGGGCCACTGAAGCTTTCTTT. It specifies CASSVTGNRATEAFF.

This clonotype is labeled as large (0.1 to 1%). The chain has TRBV6-2 or TRBV6-3 and TRBJ1-3, with D possibly being TRBD1 (5 bases). This CDR3 has 15 amino acids. V was shortened by 4 bases and J by 1 base, with 11 bases between the two germline ends. The germline V gene has CDR1 MNHEY and CDR2 SVGEGT. CDR3 sequence: CASSFGAASGNTIYF. The CDR3 DNA is TGTGCCAGCAGTTTCGGGGCGGCTTCTGGAAACACCATATATTTT.

This clonotype is classed as medium-sized. The genes are TRBV6-5 and TRBJ1-2; tentative D call: TRBD1 (5 bases). Trimming removed 7 bases from V and 7 bases from J, with 16 bases in between. This CDR3 is built from 13 residues. Looked up from germline, CDR1 is MNHEY and CDR2 is SVGAGI. The CDR3 here is CASIQASSGGYTF. DNA of the CDR3: TGTGCCAGCATACAGGCCTCCTCGGGTGGCTACACCTTC.

This clonotype is termed medium-sized. V and J are TRBV18 and TRBJ2-7; 8 nucleotides match TRBD1. The germline CDR1 and CDR2 sequences are KGHSH and LQKENI. With V trimmed by 2 bases and J by 4 bases, 13 bases remained unmatched. The CDR3 loop spans 17 amino acids. CDR3 coding DNA: TGTGCCAGCTCACCAACACGATCAGGGGGCCGAGTGTACGAGCAGTACTTC. It yields the protein CASSPTRSGGRVYEQYF.

This clonotype was detected only a few times. CDR3 residues: CASSEAWTGGLYGYTF. CDR3 in DNA: TGTGCCAGCAGTGAAGCGTGGACAGGGGGCCTCTATGGCTACACCTTC. This chain uses TRBV6-1 with TRBJ1-2, with 11 nucleotides matching TRBD1. The CDR3 runs to 16 residues. The V gene end was trimmed by 0 bases and the J gene end by 4 bases; junction bases not matched to a gene: 4. Germline assignment: CDR1 MNHNS and CDR2 SASEGT.

V and J are TRBV27 and TRBJ1-6; 8 positions agree with TRBD1. This CDR3 comprises 15 residues. Losses at the gene ends were 4 bases for V and 10 bases for J; bases not matched to a gene: 9. CDR1 and CDR2 from the germline V gene are MNHEY and SMNVEV (reference sequence). This CDR3 reads CASSSTGERRSPLHF. CDR3 coding DNA: TGTGCCAGCAGTTCGACAGGGGAGCGTAGGTCACCCCTCCACTTT.

By share, this clonotype counts as medium-sized. The rearrangement links TRBV6-2 or TRBV6-3 to TRBJ2-3; 8 positions match TRBD2. The ends lost 11 bases at V and 1 base at J; junction bases unmatched: 8. The germline V gene encodes CDR1 MNHEY and CDR2 SVGEGT. The length of the CDR3 is 14 residues. This CDR3 reads CACTAGGGTDTQYF. The CDR3 DNA reads TGTGCCTGTACTGCGGGGGGCGGCACAGATACGCAGTATTTT.

This clonotype is medium-sized in the sample. V usage is TRBV6-6 and J usage is TRBJ1-1; TRBD1 might be the D (5 bases). The CDR3 totals 15 residues. Germline assignment: CDR1 MNHNY and CDR2 SVGAGI (reference sequence). Deletions cut 4 bases from V and 3 bases from J, with 15 bases between. The CDR3 DNA follows: TGTGCCAGCAGTTCTCCCGGGACCGGGGACACTGAAGCTTTCTTT. It codes for CASSSPGTGDTEAFF.

About this clonotype itself: The CDR3 ends on some other residue instead of the conserved phenylalanine or tryptophan, so this is likely a read error. No DNA is shown, since the ends of the CDR3 on it are uncertain; the CDR3 is the one TCRdb lists. This chain joins TRBV6-2 or TRBV6-3 and TRBJ2-1; the table gives TRBD1 as D, unverified against the DNA. The CDR3 is 8 amino acids long, termini counted. Germline V gene lookup returns CDR1 MNHEY and CDR2 SVGEGT. CDR3 residues: CASSKGHS.

This clonotype came up once. This may be a read error, as it is one base from a much larger clone. This chain uses TRBV30 with TRBJ2-7; D gene ambiguous. V was cut by 5 bases and J by 3 bases, with 17 bases left in between. The length of the CDR3 is 14 residues. Germline CDR1 and CDR2: GTSNPN and SVGIG (reference sequence). The CDR3 loop is CAWSQWTARYEQYF. CDR3 nucleotides: TGTGCCTGGTCTCAGTGGACGGCCCGCTACGAGCAGTACTTC.

Comments on this clonotype: A read error may explain this, as a much larger clone is one base away. The chain employs TRBV18 and TRBJ1-1; D ambiguous. Germline loops: CDR1 KGHSH, CDR2 LQKENI. V was cut by 4 bases and J by 1 base, with 10 bases left in between. The length of the CDR3 is 14 residues. CDR3 amino acids: CASSLQEANTEAFF. CDR3 nucleotides: TGTGCCAGCTCACTGCAGGAGGCGAACACTGAAGCTTTCTTT.

This sequence joins TRBV2 and TRBJ2-5; the match to TRBD1 covers 8 bases. Germline assignment: CDR1 SNHLY and CDR2 FYNNEI. The V gene end was trimmed by 10 bases and the J gene end by 5 bases; junction bases not matched to a gene: 12. The length of the CDR3 is 14 residues. The CDR3 here is CANLSTGVVETQYF. The CDR3 DNA follows: TGTGCCAATCTTTCGACAGGGGTCGTGGAGACCCAGTACTTC.

This chain joins TRBV5-1 and TRBJ1-1; no firm D call. Trimming shortened V by 1 base and J by 2 bases, and 15 bases separated the two germline ends. CDR1 and CDR2 (germline): SGHRS, YFSETQ. This CDR3 has 16 residues. CDR3 nucleotides: TGCGCCAGCAGCTTGTACGGAACAGCTCTTAACACTGAAGCTTTCTTT. It encodes CASSLYGTALNTEAFF.

Relative to its sample, this clonotype is medium-sized. The chain couples TRBV7-9 to TRBJ1-4, with D tentatively TRBD1 (6 bases). CDR1 and CDR2 from the germline V gene are SEHNR and FQNEAQ (reference sequence). The CDR3 has 14 amino acids. Deletions cut 5 bases from V and 7 bases from J, with 14 bases between. CDR3 DNA: TGTGCCAGCAGCAGACAGGATGTGGGTGAAAAACTGTTTTTT. Its translation: CASSRQDVGEKLFF.